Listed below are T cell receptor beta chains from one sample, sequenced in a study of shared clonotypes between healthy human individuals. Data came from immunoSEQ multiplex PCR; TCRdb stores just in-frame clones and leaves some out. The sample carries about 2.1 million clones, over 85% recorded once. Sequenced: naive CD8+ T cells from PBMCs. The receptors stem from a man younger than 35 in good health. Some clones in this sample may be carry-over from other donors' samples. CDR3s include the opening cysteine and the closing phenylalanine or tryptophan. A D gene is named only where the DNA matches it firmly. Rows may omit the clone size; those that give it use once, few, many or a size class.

CATSSGVSYEQYF	TGTGCCACCAGCAGCGGAGTCTCCTACGAGCAGTACTTC	13	TRBV15	TRBJ2-7	NA	NA
CASHIPCGLLMGTDTQYF	TGTGCAAGTCACATACCCTGCGGACTCTTAATGGGCACAGATACGCAGTATTTT	18	TRBV12-2	TRBJ2-3	NA	once
CASSYVGRSTDTQYF	TGTGCCAGCAGTTACGTCGGGAGGAGCACAGATACGCAGTATTTT	15	TRBV6-5	TRBJ2-3	TRBD2	NA
CASSPGIVSTDTQYF	TGTGCCAGCAGCCCGGGGATAGTGAGCACAGATACGCAGTATTTT	15	TRBV7-2	TRBJ2-3	NA	NA
CASSTDTQEETQYF	TGTGCCAGCAGCACGGACACCCAAGAAGAGACCCAGTACTTC	14	TRBV28	TRBJ2-5	NA	NA
CASGGGQGTDTQYF	TGTGCCAGCGGAGGGGGACAGGGCACAGATACGCAGTATTTT	14	TRBV6-5	TRBJ2-3	TRBD1	NA
CASSPHLDSTQETQYF	TGTGCCAGCAGCCCCCACCTTGATAGCACGCAAGAGACCCAGTACTTC	16	TRBV7-9	TRBJ2-5	NA	NA
CASSQVGSHYEQYF	TGCGCCAGCAGCCAGGTGGGGTCCCATTACGAGCAGTACTTC	14	TRBV4-1	TRBJ2-7	NA	NA
CATTARPGNTIYF	TGTGCCACTACGGCACGACCTGGAAACACCATATATTTT	13	TRBV15	TRBJ1-3	NA	NA
CAISVASGRKNEQFF	TGTGCCATCAGTGTGGCTAGCGGGAGAAAGAATGAGCAGTTCTTC	15	TRBV10-3	TRBJ2-1	TRBD2	NA
CASSLGTGLAASSYEQYF	TGTGCCAGCAGCTTAGGGACAGGACTAGCGGCCAGCTCCTACGAGCAGTACTTC	18	TRBV7-8	TRBJ2-7	TRBD2	once
CASSLRQGSGELFF	TGTGCCAGCAGTTTAAGACAGGGATCCGGGGAGCTGTTTTTT	14	TRBV27	TRBJ2-2	TRBD1	NA
CASSQASGNTIYF	TGCGCCAGCAGCCAGGCCTCTGGAAACACCATATATTTT	13	TRBV4-1	TRBJ1-3	NA	NA
CASSLGLDNSPLHF	TGTGCCAGCAGCTTAGGGCTGGATAATTCACCCCTCCACTTT	14	TRBV7-9	TRBJ1-6	NA	NA